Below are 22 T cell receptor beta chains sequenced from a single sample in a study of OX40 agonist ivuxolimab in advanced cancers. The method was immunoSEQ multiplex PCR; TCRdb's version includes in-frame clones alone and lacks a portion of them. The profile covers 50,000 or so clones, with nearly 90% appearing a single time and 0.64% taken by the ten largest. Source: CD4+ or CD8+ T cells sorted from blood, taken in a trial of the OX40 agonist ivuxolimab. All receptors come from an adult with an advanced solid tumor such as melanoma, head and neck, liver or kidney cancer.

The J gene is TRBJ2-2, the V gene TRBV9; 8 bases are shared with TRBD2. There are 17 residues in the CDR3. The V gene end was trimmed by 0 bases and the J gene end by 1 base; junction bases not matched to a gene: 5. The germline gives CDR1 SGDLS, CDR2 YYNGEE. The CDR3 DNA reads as TGTGCCAGCAGCGTAGCTATTGCGGGGGGGAACACCGGGGAGCTGTTTTTT. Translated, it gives CASSVAIAGGNTGELFF.

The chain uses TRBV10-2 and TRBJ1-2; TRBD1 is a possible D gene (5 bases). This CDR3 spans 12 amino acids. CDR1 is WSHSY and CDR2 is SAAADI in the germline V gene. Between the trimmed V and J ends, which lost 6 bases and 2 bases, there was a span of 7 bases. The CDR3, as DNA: TGCGCCAGCAGGTCAGGGAACTATGGCTACACCTTC. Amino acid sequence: CASRSGNYGYTF.

This CDR3 is CASSPRRQGAGYNEQFF. CDR3 bases: TGTGCCAGCTCGCCCCGAAGACAGGGGGCGGGATACAATGAGCAGTTCTTC. The rearrangement uses TRBV18 and TRBJ2-1; 10 bases map to TRBD1. CDR1 is KGHSH, CDR2 LQKENI, per germline. Unmatched junction bases numbered 12, after V lost 6 bases and J lost 4 bases. The CDR3 is made up of 17 amino acids.

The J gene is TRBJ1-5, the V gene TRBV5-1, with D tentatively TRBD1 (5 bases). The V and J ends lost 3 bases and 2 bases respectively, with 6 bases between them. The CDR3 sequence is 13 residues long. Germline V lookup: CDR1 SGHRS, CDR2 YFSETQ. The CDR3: CASSWDGNQPQHF. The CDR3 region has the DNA TGCGCCAGCAGCTGGGACGGCAATCAGCCCCAGCATTTT.

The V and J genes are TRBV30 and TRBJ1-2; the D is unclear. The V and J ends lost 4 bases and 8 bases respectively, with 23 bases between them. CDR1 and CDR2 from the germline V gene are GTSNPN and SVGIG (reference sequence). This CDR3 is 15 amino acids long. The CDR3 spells CAWTLKGRAGRGYTF. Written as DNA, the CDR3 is TGTGCCTGGACTCTAAAGGGTAGGGCAGGTCGAGGCTACACCTTC.

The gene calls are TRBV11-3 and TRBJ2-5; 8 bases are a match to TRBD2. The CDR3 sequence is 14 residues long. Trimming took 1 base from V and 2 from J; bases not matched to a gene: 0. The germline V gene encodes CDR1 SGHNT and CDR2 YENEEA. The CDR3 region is CASSLASGQETQYF. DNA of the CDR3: TGTGCCAGCAGCTTAGCTAGCGGGCAAGAGACCCAGTACTTC. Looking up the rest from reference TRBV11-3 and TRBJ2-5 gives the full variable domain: EAGVVQSPRYKIIEKKQPVAFWCNPISGHNTLYWYLQNLGQGPELLIRYENEEAVDDSQLPKDRFSAERLKGVDSTLKIQPAELGDSAVYLCASSLASGQETQYFGPGTRLLVL.

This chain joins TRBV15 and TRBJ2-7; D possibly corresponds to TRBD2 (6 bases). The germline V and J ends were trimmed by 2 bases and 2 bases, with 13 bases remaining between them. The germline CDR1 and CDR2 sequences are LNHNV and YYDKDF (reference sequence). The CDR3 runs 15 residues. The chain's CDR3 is CATSRIGGGAYEQYF. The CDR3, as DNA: TGTGCCACCAGCAGAATTGGGGGAGGCGCCTACGAGCAGTACTTC.

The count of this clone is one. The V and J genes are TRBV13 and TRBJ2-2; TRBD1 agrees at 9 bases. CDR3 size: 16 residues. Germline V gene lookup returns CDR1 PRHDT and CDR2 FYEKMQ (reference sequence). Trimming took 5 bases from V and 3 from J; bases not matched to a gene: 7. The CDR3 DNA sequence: TGTGCCAGCAGCCCGCGGACAGGGGACGACACCGGGGAGCTGTTTTTT. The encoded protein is CASSPRTGDDTGELFF.

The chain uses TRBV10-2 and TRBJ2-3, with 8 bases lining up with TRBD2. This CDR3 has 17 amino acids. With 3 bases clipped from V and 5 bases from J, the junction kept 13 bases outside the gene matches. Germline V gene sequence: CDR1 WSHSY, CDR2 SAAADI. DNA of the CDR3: TGCGCCAGCAGTGACCCTAAAAGCGGGAGTTGGGGAGATACGCAGTATTTT. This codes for CASSDPKSGSWGDTQYF.

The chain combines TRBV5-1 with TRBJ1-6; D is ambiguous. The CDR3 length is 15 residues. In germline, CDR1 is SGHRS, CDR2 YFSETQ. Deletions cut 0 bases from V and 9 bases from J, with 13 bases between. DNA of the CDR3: TGCGCCAGCAGCTTGGCCGGCTTGATGAGTTCACCCCTCCACTTT. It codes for CASSLAGLMSSPLHF.

The DNA for the CDR3 is TGTGCCATCAGAGGAAACTTCGGGGCGGAGCAGTTCTTC. It specifies CAIRGNFGAEQFF. The rearrangement links TRBV10-3 to TRBJ2-1; TRBD1 or TRBD2 may be the D gene (5 bases each). The CDR3 covers 13 residues. Germline CDR1 reads ENHRY; CDR2 reads SYGVKD. The ends were cut back, 6 bases at V and 10 bases at J, with 16 bases in the middle.

The CDR3 loop reads CASSLEPTSYNEQFF. In DNA, the CDR3 is TGTGCCAGCAGCTTGGAACCCACCTCCTACAATGAGCAGTTCTTC. The chain couples TRBV5-4 to TRBJ2-1; no definite D call. Germline V gene data show CDR1 as SGHNT and CDR2 as YYREEE (reference sequence). This CDR3 contains 15 residues. Trimming shortened V by 0 bases and J by 0 bases, and 7 bases separated the two germline ends.

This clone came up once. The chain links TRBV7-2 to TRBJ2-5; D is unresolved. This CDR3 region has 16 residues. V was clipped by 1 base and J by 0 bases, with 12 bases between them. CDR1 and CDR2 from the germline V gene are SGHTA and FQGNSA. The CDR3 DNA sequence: TGTGCCAGCAGCTTAGAGGCCTGGGGTAACCAAGAGACCCAGTACTTC. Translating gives CASSLEAWGNQETQYF.

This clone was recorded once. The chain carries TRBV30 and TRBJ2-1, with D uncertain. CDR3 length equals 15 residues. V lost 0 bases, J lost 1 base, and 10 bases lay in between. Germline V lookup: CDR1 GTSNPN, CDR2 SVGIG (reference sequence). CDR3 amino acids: CAWSVGSRSYNEQFF. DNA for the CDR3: TGTGCCTGGAGTGTTGGAAGTAGGTCCTACAATGAGCAGTTCTTC.

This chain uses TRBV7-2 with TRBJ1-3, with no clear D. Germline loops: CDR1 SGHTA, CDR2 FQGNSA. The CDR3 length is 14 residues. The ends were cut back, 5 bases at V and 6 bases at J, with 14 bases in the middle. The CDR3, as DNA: TGTGCCAGCAGCACCGGGCCCTTTGAAAACACCATATATTTT. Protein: CASSTGPFENTIYF. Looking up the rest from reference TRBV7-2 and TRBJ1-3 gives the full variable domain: GAGVSQSPSNKVTEKGKDVELRCDPISGHTALYWYRQSLGQGLEFLIYFQGNSAPDKSGLPSDRFSAERTGGSVSTLTIQRTQQEDSAVYLCASSTGPFENTIYFGEGSWLTVV.

The DNA of the CDR3 is TGTGCCAGTAGTATAGATGGTAATAGCGGGAGTCGAGAGCAGTTCTTC. Translating gives CASSIDGNSGSREQFF. This chain connects TRBV19 to TRBJ2-1; 9 bases are shared with TRBD2. Germline V CDR1 and CDR2: LNHDA, SQIVND (reference sequence). V gave up 0 bases and J gave up 10 bases; unmatched junction bases: 10. CDR3 length: 16 amino acids. The complete variable domain, with remaining parts taken from reference TRBV19 and TRBJ2-1, reads DGGITQSPKYLFRKEGQNVTLSCEQNLNHDAMYWYRQDPGQGLRLIYYSQIVNDFQKGDIAEGYSVSREKKESFPLTVTSAQKNPTAFYLCASSIDGNSGSREQFFGPGTRLTVL.

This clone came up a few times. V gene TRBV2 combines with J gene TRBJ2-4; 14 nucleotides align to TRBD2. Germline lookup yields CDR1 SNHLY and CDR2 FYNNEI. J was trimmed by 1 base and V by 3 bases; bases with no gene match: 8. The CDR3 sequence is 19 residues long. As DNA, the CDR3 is TGTGCCAGCAGTGACAGACTAGCGGGAGGGCTTATGGCCAAAAACATTCAGTACTTC. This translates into CASSDRLAGGLMAKNIQYF. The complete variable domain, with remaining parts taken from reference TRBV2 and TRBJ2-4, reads EPEVTQTPSHQVTQMGQEVILRCVPISNHLYFYWYRQILGQKVEFLVSFYNNEISEKSEIFDDQFSVERPDGSNFTLKIRSTKLEDSAMYFCASSDRLAGGLMAKNIQYFGAGTRLSVL.

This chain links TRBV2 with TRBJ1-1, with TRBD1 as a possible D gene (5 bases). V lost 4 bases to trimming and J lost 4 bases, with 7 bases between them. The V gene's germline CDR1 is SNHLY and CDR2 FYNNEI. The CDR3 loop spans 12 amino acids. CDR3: CASSVGATEAFF. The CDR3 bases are TGTGCCAGCAGTGTCGGGGCCACTGAAGCTTTCTTT.

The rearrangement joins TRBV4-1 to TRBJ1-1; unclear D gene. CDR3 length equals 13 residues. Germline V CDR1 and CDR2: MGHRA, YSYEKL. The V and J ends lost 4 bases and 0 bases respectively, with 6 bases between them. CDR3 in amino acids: CASSREVNTEAFF. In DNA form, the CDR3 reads TGCGCCAGCAGCCGGGAAGTGAACACTGAAGCTTTCTTT.

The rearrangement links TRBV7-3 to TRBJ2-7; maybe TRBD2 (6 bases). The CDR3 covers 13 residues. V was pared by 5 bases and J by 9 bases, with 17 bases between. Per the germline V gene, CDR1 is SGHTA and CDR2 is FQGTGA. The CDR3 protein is CASSHRDSPRQYF. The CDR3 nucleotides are TGTGCCAGCAGCCACCGGGACTCCCCGCGGCAGTACTTC.

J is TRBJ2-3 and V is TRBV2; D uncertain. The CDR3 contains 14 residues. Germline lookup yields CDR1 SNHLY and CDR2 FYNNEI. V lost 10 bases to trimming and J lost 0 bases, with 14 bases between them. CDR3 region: CANRPGQSTDTQYF. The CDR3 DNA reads TGTGCCAACAGACCGGGCCAGAGCACAGATACGCAGTATTTT.

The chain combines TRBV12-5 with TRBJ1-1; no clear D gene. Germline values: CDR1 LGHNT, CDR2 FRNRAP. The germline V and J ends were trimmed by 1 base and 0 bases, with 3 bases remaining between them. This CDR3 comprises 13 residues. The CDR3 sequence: CASGLEMNTEAFF. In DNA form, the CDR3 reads TGTGCTAGTGGTTTGGAGATGAACACTGAAGCTTTCTTT.